The T cell receptor (beta chain) under discussion was sequenced for a study of blood T cell repertoires in COVID-19. This CDR3 region has 17 residues. Trimming removed 3 bases from V and 0 bases from J; junction bases left unmatched: 9. Looked up from germline, CDR1 is SGHRS and CDR2 is YFSETQ. TCRdb keeps only in-frame clones here, not all; method: immunoSEQ multiplex PCR. This sample has about 26,000 clones, with 85% to 90% found just once. V is TRBV5-1 and J is TRBJ2-1; 7 nucleotides agree with TRBD1. The material sequenced was peripheral blood. This TCR was sampled from a human donor in a cohort sampled during active COVID-19. The CDR3 nucleotides read TGCGCCAGCAGCTCAACCACTCGGGACAGCTCCTACAATGAGCAGTTCTTC. Its translation: CASSSTTRDSSYNEQFF.